This TCR beta chain was recorded in a study of CD8 T cells in ankylosing spondylitis. CDR1 and CDR2 from the germline V gene are SGHRS and YFSETQ. The CDR3 length is 14 residues. Trimming left V 4 bases short and J 4 bases short, with 14 bases between. TCRdb reprocessed the 5' RACE reads with MiXCR, giving one entry per CDR3 protein. The sample lists approximately 200,000 distinct CDR3 sequences, more than 10% occurring once. This clonotype was observed at least ten times. Sequencing was done on a sample of blood, either unsorted or a sorted T cell fraction (not recorded which). This chain connects TRBV5-1 to TRBJ1-2, with D perhaps TRBD1 (5 bases). The clonotype was recovered from a male donor with ankylosing spondylitis or in good health (not recorded which). The CDR3 reads CASSPTDSPYGYTF. The CDR3 DNA sequence: TGCGCCAGCAGCCCTACCGACAGCCCCTATGGCTACACCTTC.